This paragraph covers one T cell receptor beta chain sequence. The antigen remains undetermined. This CDR3 has 16 residues. CDR1 is SNHLY, CDR2 FYNNEI, per germline. Between the trimmed V and J ends, which lost 0 bases and 2 bases, there was a span of 11 bases. The data were taken from a study of T cell responses to AZD1222 COVID-19 vaccine. For the study at large: Analysis merged second doses at about 4 or about 12 weeks.

Points from the study as a whole: A rise in Spike-specific TCR breadth and depth followed two AZD1222 doses. The repertoires were collected only after the peak T cell response. The CD4 TCRs associated with vaccination extended across spike and predominated at 160-218 and 743-854.

Repertoires were generated with immunoSEQ multiplex PCR, while TCRdb's copy carries only in-frame clones and drops some. The sample includes roughly 190,000 clones, approximately 91% of them seen just once. The TCR was taken from an adult in good health. The input for sequencing was peripheral blood, taken on day 0 of AZD1222 vaccination. V and J are TRBV2 and TRBJ2-1, with D perhaps matching TRBD2 (6 bases). The CDR3 loop reads CASSEAVVAAYNEQFF. The CDR3 DNA is TGTGCCAGCAGTGAAGCGGTGGTAGCGGCCTACAATGAGCAGTTCTTC. The full variable domain, in which reference TRBV2 and TRBJ2-1 provide the parts outside the CDR3, is EPEVTQTPSHQVTQMGQEVILRCVPISNHLYFYWYRQILGQKVEFLVSFYNNEISEKSEIFDDQFSVERPDGSNFTLKIRSTKLEDSAMYFCASSEAVVAAYNEQFFGPGTRLTVL.